The 3 T cell receptor beta chains below come from one sample, sequenced in a study of T cells in Graves' hyperthyroidism and ophthalmopathy. There were TCR beta CDR3 regions amplified from RNA transcripts. The HTBI primer set was used in a first-round RT-PCR of the TCR CDR3. TCRdb independently ran MiXCR on the multiplex PCR reads; one entry per CDR3 protein. Of approximately 400,000 distinct CDR3 sequences detected, 15% to 18% appear once; the ten largest clones hold over 12%. The sample comprised blood. These receptors all stem from a woman in her late teens or twenties with Graves' hyperthyroidism.

J is TRBJ1-3 and V is TRBV20-1; no definite D call. The V end was cut by 4 bases, the J end by 0 bases, with 10 bases between. The length of the CDR3 is 14 residues. The V gene's germline CDR1 is DFQATT and CDR2 SNEGSKA (reference sequence). CDR3 DNA: TGCAGTGCTAATCGTCGGAGCTCTGGAAACACCATATATTTT. As protein: CSANRRSSGNTIYF.

The rearrangement joins TRBV27 to TRBJ2-7, with a possible D match to TRBD1 (6 bases). The CDR3 sequence is 16 residues long. V was trimmed by 3 bases and J by 2 bases, leaving 17 bases between them. Germline V gene lookup returns CDR1 MNHEY and CDR2 SMNVEV (reference sequence). CDR3 DNA: TGTGCCAGCAGTTTTAGCGTGGGGGACATAGCCTACGAGCAGTACTTC. Its translation: CASSFSVGDIAYEQYF.

Ten or more counts support this clonotype. The CDR3 reads CASRLTSSGIETQYF. DNA of the CDR3: TGTGCCAGCAGACTAACTTCTAGCGGGATCGAGACCCAGTACTTC. The V gene is TRBV27, the J gene TRBJ2-5, with TRBD2 matching over 9 bases. CDR3 length: 15 amino acids. V lost 6 bases, J lost 5 bases, and 10 bases stayed unmatched. Germline V gene sequence: CDR1 MNHEY, CDR2 SMNVEV (reference sequence).